Below are 31 T cell receptor beta chains sequenced from a single sample in a study of cytomegalovirus exposure and HLA in healthy donors. 13 Jbeta primers and 60 Vbeta primers were used for the PCR. The data were produced by immunoSEQ multiplex PCR, yet TCRdb's version contains in-frame clones alone and is incomplete. The table has some 120,000 clones, roughly 80% seen once. The source material was PBMCs. The receptors come from a woman between 40 and 50 years old in good health and CMV-seropositive.

This rearrangement joins TRBV10-3 to TRBJ1-1, with TRBD1 as a possible D gene (5 bases). CDR1 and CDR2 from the germline V gene are ENHRY and SYGVKD. The ends were cut back, 6 bases at V and 5 bases at J, with 16 bases in the middle. The CDR3 spans 14 residues. The DNA of the CDR3 is TGTGCCATCAGGGAGACAGTGACGGGGACTGAAGCTTTCTTT. This codes for CAIRETVTGTEAFF.

The J gene is TRBJ2-7, the V gene TRBV28, with 12 bases that match TRBD1. The CDR3 sequence is 17 residues long. After removal of 6 bases from V and 2 bases from J, the junction contained 11 bases not matched to a gene. CDR1 MDHEN and CDR2 SYDVKM come from the germline V gene. This CDR3 reads CASRFLGQGAYTYEQYF. CDR3 bases: TGTGCCAGCAGGTTCTTGGGACAGGGGGCTTATACCTACGAGCAGTACTTC.

This chain joins TRBV7-9 and TRBJ1-1, with 7 bases fitting TRBD1. The J segment lost 0 bases and the V segment lost 5 bases, leaving 6 bases of the junction unmatched. CDR1 and CDR2 from the germline V gene are SEHNR and FQNEAQ (reference sequence). CDR3 size: 15 residues. As DNA, the CDR3 is TGTGCCAGCAGCCAACTAGGGGGCCTGAACACTGAAGCTTTCTTT. Its translation: CASSQLGGLNTEAFF.

The rearrangement joins TRBV27 to TRBJ2-3; TRBD1 matches 7 bases. Germline lookup yields CDR1 MNHEY and CDR2 SMNVEV (reference sequence). This CDR3 has 14 residues. V shed 6 bases, J shed 2 bases, and the junction held 5 bases outside the gene matches. The CDR3 sequence: CASRKQGFTDTQYF. CDR3 in DNA: TGTGCCAGCAGGAAACAGGGGTTCACAGATACGCAGTATTTT.

The J gene is TRBJ1-2, the V gene TRBV28; the D is unclear. V gave up 11 bases and J gave up 5 bases, with 12 bases separating them. Germline V gene data show CDR1 as MDHEN and CDR2 as SYDVKM. The CDR3 totals 11 residues. The CDR3 DNA is TGTGCCTTACGGGGAGGTTATGGCTACACCTTC. Protein product: CALRGGYGYTF.

The chain carries TRBV5-6 and TRBJ1-6; D might be TRBD1 (5 bases). The CDR3 runs 16 residues. Between the trimmed V and J ends, which lost 1 base and 8 bases, there was a span of 16 bases. Per germline, CDR1 SGHDT and CDR2 YYEEEE. As DNA, the CDR3 is TGTGCCAGCAGCTTGTTCGGGTCAGGGAGGGATTCACCCCTCCACTTT. This sequence encodes CASSLFGSGRDSPLHF.

Only a few counts were recorded for this clone. This chain connects TRBV6-6 to TRBJ2-5, with a weak D call TRBD1 (6 bases). Germline CDR1 MNHNY, CDR2 SVGAGI (reference sequence). The V and J ends lost 8 bases and 3 bases respectively, with 16 bases between them. This CDR3 contains 14 residues. The CDR3: CASEGIDRKETQYF. The CDR3 region has the DNA TGTGCCAGCGAGGGGATTGACAGGAAAGAGACCCAGTACTTC.

The chain recombines TRBV19 with TRBJ1-2, with unresolved D. Trimming stripped 2 bases from V and 4 bases from J, with 11 bases between. The germline V gene has CDR1 LNHDA and CDR2 SQIVND (reference sequence). This CDR3 spans 14 amino acids. The CDR3 coding sequence is TGTGCCAGTAGTATACAGAAGACACCCTATGGCTACACCTTC. Its protein is CASSIQKTPYGYTF.

This rearrangement joins TRBV5-6 to TRBJ2-7; D unclear. V lost 4 bases to trimming and J lost 1 base, with 6 bases between them. Germline CDR1 reads SGHDT; CDR2 reads YYEEEE. This CDR3 comprises 12 residues. The CDR3 sequence is CASSLRSYEQYF. DNA for the CDR3: TGTGCCAGCAGCCTACGGTCCTACGAGCAGTACTTC.

The CDR3 sequence: CASSVTSGELYNEQFF. The DNA for the CDR3 is TGTGCCAGCAGCGTAACTAGCGGGGAACTTTACAATGAGCAGTTCTTC. J is TRBJ2-1 and V is TRBV9, with 10 bases that match TRBD2. The germline gives CDR1 SGDLS, CDR2 YYNGEE. V lost 1 base and J lost 4; bases outside the gene matches: 5. The CDR3 sequence is 16 residues long.

This clone was counted only a few times. The chain links TRBV19 to TRBJ2-3, with 12 bases identical to TRBD2. Germline values: CDR1 LNHDA, CDR2 SQIVND (reference sequence). The trim removed 5 bases at V and 0 bases at J, leaving 6 bases unmatched. The CDR3 length is 17 residues. In DNA form, the CDR3 reads TGTGCCAGTAGTTTGACTAGCGGGGGTTCTAGCACAGATACGCAGTATTTT. This encodes CASSLTSGGSSTDTQYF.

The chain recombines TRBV18 with TRBJ2-5, with D maybe TRBD2 (5 bases). Trimming shortened V by 1 base and J by 7 bases, and 10 bases separated the two germline ends. Per the germline V gene, CDR1 is KGHSH and CDR2 is LQKENI. This CDR3 has 13 amino acids. CDR3 sequence: CASSPQKRGTQYF. As DNA, the CDR3 is TGTGCCAGCTCACCACAAAAACGGGGGACCCAGTACTTC.

J is TRBJ2-1 and V is TRBV27; the D gene is possibly TRBD2 (6 bases). This CDR3 is 15 amino acids long. The V gene's germline CDR1 is MNHEY and CDR2 SMNVEV (reference sequence). V shed 5 bases and J shed 0 bases, with 11 bases lying between them. The CDR3 spells CASSGGTLSYNEQFF. The DNA of the CDR3 is TGTGCCAGCAGTGGCGGGACTCTCTCCTACAATGAGCAGTTCTTC.

The table lists this clone with a count of one. V is TRBV5-1 and J is TRBJ2-5, with no clear D. The DNA end favors TRBJ2-7, so the J call may be wrong. The CDR3 runs 13 residues. Per the germline V gene, CDR1 is SGHRS and CDR2 is YFSETQ. The CDR3: CASSLAGTYEQYF. CDR3 nucleotide sequence: TGCGCCAGCAGCTTGGCAGGTACCTACGAGCAGTACTTC.

This clone was detected a few times. One end of the junction varies from germline; a read error may be responsible. The CDR3 reads CASSKSGTSLNF. CDR3 bases: TGTGCCAGCAGCAAATCCGGGACTAGTCTCAATTTT. This chain joins TRBV2 and TRBJ2-3; 8 bases align to TRBD2. The germline gives CDR1 SNHLY, CDR2 FYNNEI. The CDR3 is 12 residues long.

This chain joins TRBV10-1 and TRBJ1-1, with D possibly matching TRBD1 (5 bases). The CDR3 extends over 13 amino acids. CDR1 and CDR2 from the germline V gene are WNHNN and SYGVQD (reference sequence). Trimming left V 6 bases short and J 3 bases short, with 11 bases between. The chain's CDR3 is CASRPRGDTEAFF. DNA of the CDR3: TGCGCCAGCAGACCCCGGGGGGACACTGAAGCTTTCTTT.

The rearrangement uses TRBV27 and TRBJ1-6; TRBD1 matches 7 bases. From germline, CDR1 is MNHEY and CDR2 SMNVEV (reference sequence). Unmatched junction bases numbered 9, after V lost 3 bases and J lost 7 bases. CDR3 length: 16 residues. The CDR3 sequence: CASSFSTGSGNSPLHF. The CDR3 nucleotides read TGTGCCAGCAGTTTTTCGACAGGGTCTGGGAATTCACCCCTCCACTTT.

V is TRBV19 and J is TRBJ1-1, with 9 positions matching TRBD1. This CDR3 is 16 amino acids long. The junction had 4 bases not matched to a gene; V was cut back by 2 bases and J by 0 bases. The germline V gene encodes CDR1 LNHDA and CDR2 SQIVND (reference sequence). CDR3 DNA: TGTGCCAGTAGTATACGCGGGGACAGGGTGAACACTGAAGCTTTCTTT. Translation: CASSIRGDRVNTEAFF.

This clone was seen a handful of times. The genes are TRBV6-5 and TRBJ2-2, with a weak D call TRBD2 (5 bases). Per the germline V gene, CDR1 is MNHEY and CDR2 is SVGAGI. The CDR3 covers 16 residues. V was shortened by 0 bases and J by 7 bases, with 15 bases between the two germline ends. The CDR3 sequence is CASSYSLGFQGGELFF. The CDR3 DNA is TGTGCCAGCAGTTACTCACTAGGTTTCCAAGGCGGGGAGCTGTTTTTT.

This chain uses TRBV29-1 with TRBJ2-6; TRBD1 aligns across 8 bases. Per germline, CDR1 SQVTM and CDR2 ANQGSEA. Unmatched junction bases numbered 2, after V lost 4 bases and J lost 0 bases. The length of the CDR3 is 15 residues. The CDR3 region is CSVGTGSSGANVLTF. The CDR3 DNA reads TGCAGCGTTGGGACAGGGAGCTCTGGGGCCAACGTCCTGACTTTC.

The chain recombines TRBV1 with TRBJ1-5. TRBV1 is classified as a pseudogene. The CDR3 sequence is 16 residues long. The CDR3 DNA is TGCACCAGCAGCCCTCCGGGAGACCGCAGCAATCAGCCCCAGCATTTT. Translating it yields CTSSPPGDRSNQPQHF.

The CDR3 DNA reads TGTGCCAGCGGCTTTTCCGGTCTCCCTCAAGCGGGCGGCTACACCTTC. Amino acids: CASGFSGLPQAGGYTF. The J gene is TRBJ1-2, the V gene TRBV28; no reliable D call. V shed 8 bases and J shed 8 bases, with 27 bases lying between them. This CDR3 is 16 amino acids long. CDR1 is MDHEN, CDR2 SYDVKM, per germline.

This chain connects TRBV7-3 to TRBJ2-5; possible D gene TRBD2, 6 bases. Per germline, CDR1 SGHTA and CDR2 FQGTGA. The CDR3 covers 15 residues. Trimming removed 2 bases at V and 5 bases at J, with 15 bases between. The CDR3 loop reads CASSLFGGGRETQYF. The CDR3 nucleotides are TGTGCCAGCAGCTTATTCGGTGGGGGGAGGGAGACCCAGTACTTC.

This clone showed up just a few times. The chain carries TRBV5-1 and TRBJ1-1; 12 bases map to TRBD1. V gave up 5 bases and J gave up 11 bases; unmatched junction bases: 28. Germline V gene data show CDR1 as SGHRS and CDR2 as YFSETQ. The CDR3 runs 20 residues. In DNA form, the CDR3 reads TGCGCCAGCAGTCAGACTTCGGGACAGGGGGCGCAAAAAAGGGGGATCGTCGCTTTCTTT. Translating gives CASSQTSGQGAQKRGIVAFF.

In its sample, this clone was seen once. The V and J genes are TRBV6-5 and TRBJ2-5; D may be TRBD1 (6 bases). This CDR3 has 15 residues. Trimming removed 0 bases from V and 2 bases from J, with 10 bases in between. Germline V lookup: CDR1 MNHEY, CDR2 SVGAGI. CDR3 protein: CASSYSRGQQETQYF. The CDR3 DNA is TGTGCCAGCAGTTACTCGAGAGGACAGCAAGAGACCCAGTACTTC.

This sequence joins TRBV6-1 and TRBJ1-2; tentative D call: TRBD1 (5 bases). Trimming shortened V by 6 bases and J by 5 bases, and 13 bases separated the two germline ends. CDR1 and CDR2 from the germline V gene are MNHNS and SASEGT. This CDR3 spans 13 amino acids. The CDR3 bases are TGTGCCAGCAGGGACCTAACAGGATATGGCTACACCTTC. Its translation is CASRDLTGYGYTF.

The DNA for the CDR3 is TGTGCCAGCAGCGAAGGGACAGGTGATCAGCCCCAGCATTTT. Translated, it gives CASSEGTGDQPQHF. The chain uses TRBV5-4 and TRBJ1-5, with 8 positions matching TRBD1. The CDR3 loop spans 14 amino acids. V dropped 4 bases and J dropped 5; count of bases not matched to a gene: 5. Germline CDR1 is SGHNT and CDR2 is YYREEE (reference sequence). The variable domain in full, completed from reference TRBV5-4 and TRBJ1-5, reads ETGVTQSPTHLIKTRGQQVTLRCSSQSGHNTVSWYQQALGQGPQFIFQYYREEENGRGNFPPRFSGLQFPNYSSELNVNALELDDSALYLCASSEGTGDQPQHFGDGTRLSIL.

This clone was seen only once. The V call is TRBV14, the J call TRBJ1-1; a possible D gene is TRBD1 (6 bases). Deletions cut 4 bases from V and 1 base from J, with 13 bases between. Germline assignment: CDR1 SGHDN and CDR2 FVKESK. This CDR3 region has 15 residues. The CDR3: CASSRQVARNTEAFF. The CDR3 DNA is TGTGCCAGCAGCCGACAGGTTGCCCGGAACACTGAAGCTTTCTTT.

The chain has TRBV5-5 and TRBJ1-6; a weak D match, TRBD1 (5 bases). V lost 0 bases and J lost 10, with 8 bases in between. Germline V gene data show CDR1 as SGHKS and CDR2 as YYEKEE (reference sequence). The CDR3 consists of 13 residues. The CDR3 loop is CASSLEGRSPLHF. CDR3 DNA: TGTGCCAGCAGCTTGGAGGGGCGCTCACCCCTCCACTTT.

V is TRBV14 and J is TRBJ1-3; D is possibly TRBD1 (5 bases). The CDR3 totals 14 residues. V gave up 5 bases and J gave up 2 bases, with 10 bases separating them. CDR1 and CDR2 from the germline V gene are SGHDN and FVKESK. This CDR3 reads CASSTTGAGNTIYF. The CDR3 DNA is TGTGCCAGCAGCACAACAGGAGCTGGAAACACCATATATTTT.

This clone was seen once. The V gene is TRBV7-9, the J gene TRBJ1-1; 7 bases map to TRBD1. CDR1 is SEHNR, CDR2 FQNEAQ, per germline (reference sequence). After removal of 5 bases from V and 3 bases from J, the junction contained 6 bases not matched to a gene. This CDR3 region has 14 residues. Here the CDR3 DNA reads TGTGCCAGCAGCCTTCAGGGGGTGGACACTGAAGCTTTCTTT. It yields the protein CASSLQGVDTEAFF.